Listed here are 17 T cell receptor beta chains from one sample, sequenced in a study of T-cell reconstitution after alpha-beta-depleted transplantation in children. Unique molecular identifiers were incorporated into the prepared TCRbeta library. Via MiXCR, TCRdb re-called the PCR reads, giving one row per CDR3 protein. In the table there are approximately 500,000 distinct CDR3 sequences, 25% to 30% of which are singletons. This specimen was PBMCs, taken before TCRalphabeta/CD19-depleted stem cell transplant. Receptors were obtained from a boy younger than two with Wiskott-Aldrich syndrome, due to receive a stem cell transplant.

This clonotype was counted only a few times. The chain carries TRBV20-1 and TRBJ2-1, with 10 bases matching TRBD2. CDR3 length equals 16 residues. The germline CDR1 and CDR2 sequences are DFQATT and SNEGSKA (reference sequence). The V gene end was trimmed by 3 bases and the J gene end by 8 bases; junction bases not matched to a gene: 13. The CDR3 sequence is CSAREGLARGTHEQFF. The DNA of the CDR3 is TGCAGTGCTAGGGAGGGACTAGCGAGAGGAACGCATGAGCAGTTCTTC.

The rearrangement uses TRBV5-1 and TRBJ1-3, with D maybe TRBD1 (5 bases). CDR3 length equals 19 residues. The germline gives CDR1 SGHRS, CDR2 YFSETQ. Trimming pared 3 bases from V and 1 base from J, leaving 23 bases between. This chain's CDR3 is CASSSGRTNRGVSGNTIYF. CDR3 in DNA: TGCGCCAGCAGCTCGGGACGGACAAATCGAGGGGTATCTGGAAACACCATATATTTT.

This chain links TRBV5-1 with TRBJ2-7; 15 bases align to TRBD2. Germline lookup yields CDR1 SGHRS and CDR2 YFSETQ. The CDR3 consists of 18 residues. J lost 6 bases, V lost 4 bases, and 14 bases had no gene match. The CDR3 sequence: CASSQGLAGGHTGSEQYF. DNA of the CDR3: TGCGCCAGCAGCCAAGGACTAGCGGGAGGGCATACGGGGAGCGAGCAGTACTTC.

This clonotype was observed a few times. The chain is built from TRBV3-1 and TRBJ2-1, with D hard to call. Per germline, CDR1 LGHDT and CDR2 YNNKEL (reference sequence). Between the trimmed V and J ends, which lost 1 base and 10 bases, there was a span of 14 bases. This CDR3 has 14 amino acids. The CDR3 loop reads CASSQVRGAPEQFF. The CDR3 coding sequence is TGTGCCAGCAGCCAAGTGCGAGGCGCCCCCGAGCAGTTCTTC.

This clonotype appeared a few times. V is TRBV9 and J is TRBJ2-7, with D perhaps given as TRBD1 or TRBD2 (5 bases each). The CDR3 loop spans 15 amino acids. Looked up from germline, CDR1 is SGDLS and CDR2 is YYNGEE. V was clipped by 8 bases and J by 0 bases, with 18 bases between them. Here the CDR3 DNA reads TGTGCCAGGGGCCCGGGGCTAGCCGACTCCTACGAGCAGTACTTC. This sequence encodes CARGPGLADSYEQYF.

J is TRBJ2-1 and V is TRBV10-3; 14 nucleotides agree with TRBD2. The germline V gene has CDR1 ENHRY and CDR2 SYGVKD. V trimming: 8 bases; J trimming: 14 bases; junction bases outside the gene matches: 17. The CDR3 sequence is 16 residues long. Here the CDR3 reads CAIGASGTSGSPGKFF. In DNA form, the CDR3 reads TGTGCCATCGGGGCCTCCGGGACTAGCGGGAGTCCCGGTAAGTTCTTC.

The DNA for the CDR3 is TGCGCCAGCACCAAGGGAACAGGGGGTACTAGCGCCGAGTTCTTC. Translating gives CASTKGTGGTSAEFF. This chain joins TRBV10-2 and TRBJ2-1; maybe TRBD1 (8 bases). Trimming cost V 7 bases and J 14 bases, with 27 bases left between them. This CDR3 is 15 amino acids long. Germline values: CDR1 WSHSY, CDR2 SAAADI.

The V and J genes are TRBV2 and TRBJ2-3; D call uncertain. V was pared by 8 bases and J by 1 base, with 7 bases between. The CDR3 runs 12 residues. The germline CDR1 and CDR2 sequences are SNHLY and FYNNEI. The CDR3 bases are TGTGCCAGCGGTGTACGCACAGATACGCAGTATTTT. This sequence encodes CASGVRTDTQYF.

This clonotype was counted between two and nine times. This chain links TRBV6-1 with TRBJ2-3; the D gene is possibly TRBD2 (5 bases). This CDR3 has 18 residues. Germline CDR1 reads MNHNS; CDR2 reads SASEGT. V dropped 6 bases and J dropped 0 bases, with 22 bases sitting between them. The CDR3 here is CASRKVGRPPLSTDTQYF. CDR3 DNA sequence: TGTGCCAGCAGGAAGGTTGGGAGACCTCCCCTTAGCACAGATACGCAGTATTTT.

This chain connects TRBV5-1 to TRBJ2-7, with D tentatively TRBD1 (6 bases). V lost 4 bases and J lost 0, with 14 bases in between. The CDR3 has 15 amino acids. Germline assignment: CDR1 SGHRS and CDR2 YFSETQ. CDR3 DNA: TGCGCCAGCAGCGCCGGGACAACTTACTCCTACGAGCAGTACTTC. Translated, it gives CASSAGTTYSYEQYF.

This clonotype was found a few times. This chain joins TRBV10-3 and TRBJ2-1; D may match TRBD1 or TRBD2 (5 bases each). Trimming took off 4 bases at V and 9 bases at J, with 13 bases between the two ends. Germline CDR1 reads ENHRY; CDR2 reads SYGVKD. This CDR3 has 13 amino acids. This CDR3 is CAISVEGRVEQFF. CDR3 bases: TGTGCCATCAGTGTTGAGGGACGGGTTGAGCAGTTCTTC.

This clonotype was observed a few times. The chain employs TRBV12-3 or TRBV12-4 and TRBJ2-1, with 7 bases matching TRBD2. J lost 9 bases, V lost 5 bases, and 4 bases had no gene match. The CDR3 has 12 residues. The CDR3 sequence is CASSRSGVEQFF. CDR3 DNA: TGTGCCAGCAGTCGCAGCGGGGTTGAGCAGTTCTTC.

The genes are TRBV12-3 or TRBV12-4 and TRBJ1-1; D is unresolved. Between the trimmed V and J ends, which lost 2 bases and 6 bases, there was a span of 10 bases. This CDR3 is 13 amino acids long. CDR3 DNA sequence: TGTGCCAGCAGTTTACTGGAAAATCCTGAAGCTTTCTTT. Residues: CASSLLENPEAFF.

This clonotype was counted a few times. The chain employs TRBV6-1 and TRBJ1-2; no clear D gene. Germline lookup yields CDR1 MNHNS and CDR2 SASEGT. The V end lost 7 bases, the J end lost 4 bases, and 13 bases lay between the germline ends. The CDR3 runs to 13 residues. The CDR3 DNA follows: TGTGCCAGCACCTCGCTTACGTTCTATGGCTACACCTTC. Its protein product is CASTSLTFYGYTF.

This clonotype was observed a few times. V is TRBV12-3 or TRBV12-4 and J is TRBJ2-5, with no clear D. Deletions cut 4 bases from V and 1 base from J, with 13 bases between. The CDR3 contains 15 residues. In DNA form, the CDR3 reads TGTGCCAGCAGTTCCACTAAGCAAGTCCAAGAGACCCAGTACTTC. Encoded protein: CASSSTKQVQETQYF.

Concerning this clonotype: A read error may produce the germline difference seen at one junction end. The chain couples TRBV12-3 or TRBV12-4 to TRBJ2-7; 7 nucleotides align to TRBD1. This CDR3 is built from 13 residues. For the CDR3, the DNA is TGTGCCATCAGTTTGACAGGGACCTACGAGCAGTACTTC. Protein product: CAISLTGTYEQYF.

The chain joins TRBV5-1 to TRBJ2-1; D assignment may be TRBD1 or TRBD2 (6 bases each). V lost 0 bases and J 7 bases, leaving 20 bases between the germline ends. This CDR3 contains 17 residues. Looked up from germline, CDR1 is SGHRS and CDR2 is YFSETQ. CDR3 protein: CASSLASVTGRLNEQFF. The CDR3 coding sequence is TGCGCCAGCAGCTTGGCCTCGGTAACAGGGAGGCTTAATGAGCAGTTCTTC.